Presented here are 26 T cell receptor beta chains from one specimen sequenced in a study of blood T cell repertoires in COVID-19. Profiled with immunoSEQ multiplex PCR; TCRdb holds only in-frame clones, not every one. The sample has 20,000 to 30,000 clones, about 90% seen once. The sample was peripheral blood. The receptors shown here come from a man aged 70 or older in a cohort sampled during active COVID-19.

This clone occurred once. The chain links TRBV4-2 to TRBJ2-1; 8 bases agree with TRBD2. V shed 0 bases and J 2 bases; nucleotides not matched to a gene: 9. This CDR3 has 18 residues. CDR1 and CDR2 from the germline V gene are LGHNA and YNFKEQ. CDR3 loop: CASSQEGPIAGTYNEQFF. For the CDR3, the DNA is TGTGCCAGCAGCCAAGAGGGCCCTATAGCGGGAACCTACAATGAGCAGTTCTTC.

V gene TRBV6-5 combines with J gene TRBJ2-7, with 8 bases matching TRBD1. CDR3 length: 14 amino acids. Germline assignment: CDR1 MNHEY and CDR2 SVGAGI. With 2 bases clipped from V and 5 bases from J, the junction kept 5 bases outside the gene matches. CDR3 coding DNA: TGTGCCAGCAGTTACACAGGGGGAAGGAACGAGCAGTACTTC. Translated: CASSYTGGRNEQYF.

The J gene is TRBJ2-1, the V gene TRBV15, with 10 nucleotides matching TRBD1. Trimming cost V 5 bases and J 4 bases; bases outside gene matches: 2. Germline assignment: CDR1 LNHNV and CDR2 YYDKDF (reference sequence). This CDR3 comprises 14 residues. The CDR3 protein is CATSRDRGYNEQFF. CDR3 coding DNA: TGTGCCACCAGCCGGGACAGGGGTTACAATGAGCAGTTCTTC. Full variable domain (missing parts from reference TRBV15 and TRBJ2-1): DAMVIQNPRYQVTQFGKPVTLSCSQTLNHNVMYWYQQKSSQAPKLLFHYYDKDFNNEADTPDNFQSRRPNTSFCFLDIRSPGLGDTAMYLCATSRDRGYNEQFFGPGTRLTVL.

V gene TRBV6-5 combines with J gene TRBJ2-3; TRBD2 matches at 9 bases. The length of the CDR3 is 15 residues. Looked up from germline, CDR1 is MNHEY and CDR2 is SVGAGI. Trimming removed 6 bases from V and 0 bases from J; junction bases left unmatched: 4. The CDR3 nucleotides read TGTGCCAGCAGCGCGACTAGCGGTAGCACAGATACGCAGTATTTT. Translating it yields CASSATSGSTDTQYF.

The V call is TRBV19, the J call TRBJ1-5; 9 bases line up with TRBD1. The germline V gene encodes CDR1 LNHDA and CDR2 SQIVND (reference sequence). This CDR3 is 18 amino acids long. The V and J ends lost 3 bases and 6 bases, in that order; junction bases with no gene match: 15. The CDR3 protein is CASSIRPGTGSASQPQHF. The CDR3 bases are TGTGCCAGTAGTATCCGTCCCGGGACAGGGTCAGCATCTCAGCCCCAGCATTTT.

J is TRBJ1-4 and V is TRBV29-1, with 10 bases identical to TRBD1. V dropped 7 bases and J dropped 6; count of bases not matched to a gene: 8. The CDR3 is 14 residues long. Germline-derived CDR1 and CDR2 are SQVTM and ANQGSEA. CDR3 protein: CSGYRTGGDEKLFF. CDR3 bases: TGCAGCGGTTATCGGACAGGGGGGGATGAAAAACTGTTTTTT.

CDR3 nucleotide sequence: TGTGCCATCAGTGAATCAGGGTCCTATGGCTACACCTTC. Encoded protein: CAISESGSYGYTF. V gene TRBV10-3 combines with J gene TRBJ1-2; the D gene is possibly TRBD1 (5 bases). CDR1 is ENHRY, CDR2 SYGVKD, per germline. V lost 3 bases and J 4 bases, leaving 9 bases between the germline ends. CDR3 length: 13 amino acids.

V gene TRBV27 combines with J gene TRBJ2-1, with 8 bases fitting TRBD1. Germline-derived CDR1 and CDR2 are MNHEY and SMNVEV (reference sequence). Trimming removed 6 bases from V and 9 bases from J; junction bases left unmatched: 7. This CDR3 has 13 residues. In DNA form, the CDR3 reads TGTGCCAGCAGCCCTCAGGGACAGGTTGAGCAGTTCTTC. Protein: CASSPQGQVEQFF.

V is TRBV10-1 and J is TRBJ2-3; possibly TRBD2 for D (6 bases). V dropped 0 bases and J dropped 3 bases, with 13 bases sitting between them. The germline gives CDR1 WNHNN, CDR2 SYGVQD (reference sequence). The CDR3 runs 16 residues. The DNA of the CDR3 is TGCGCCAGCAGTGAGTCGCTGGGAGGTTCGACAGATACGCAGTATTTT. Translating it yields CASSESLGGSTDTQYF.

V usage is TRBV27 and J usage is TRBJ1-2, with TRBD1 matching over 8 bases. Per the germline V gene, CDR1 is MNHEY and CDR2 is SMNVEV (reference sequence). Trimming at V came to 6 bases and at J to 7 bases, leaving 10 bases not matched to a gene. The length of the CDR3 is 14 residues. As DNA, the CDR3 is TGTGCCAGCAGCCCCAGGCGGACAGGGAGTGGCTACACCTTC. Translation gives CASSPRRTGSGYTF.

The CDR3 spells CASSGLGLNEQFF. The CDR3 DNA is TGTGCCAGCTCGGGACTAGGGTTGAATGAGCAGTTCTTC. The chain uses TRBV6-6 and TRBJ2-1; 8 nucleotides align to TRBD2. Germline-derived CDR1 and CDR2 are MNHNY and SVGAGI (reference sequence). The CDR3 runs to 13 residues. With V trimmed by 8 bases and J by 7 bases, 7 bases remained unmatched.

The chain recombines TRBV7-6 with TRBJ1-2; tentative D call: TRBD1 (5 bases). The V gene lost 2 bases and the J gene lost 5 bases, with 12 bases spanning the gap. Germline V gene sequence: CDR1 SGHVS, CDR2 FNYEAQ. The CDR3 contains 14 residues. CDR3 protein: CASSLQGGGYGYTF. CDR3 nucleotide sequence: TGTGCCAGCAGCTTACAGGGAGGAGGATATGGCTACACCTTC. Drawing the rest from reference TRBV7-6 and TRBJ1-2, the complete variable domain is GAGVSQSPRYKVTKRGQDVALRCDPISGHVSLYWYRQALGQGPEFLTYFNYEAQQDKSGLPNDRFSAERPEGSISTLTIQRTEQRDSAMYRCASSLQGGGYGYTFGSGTRLTVV.

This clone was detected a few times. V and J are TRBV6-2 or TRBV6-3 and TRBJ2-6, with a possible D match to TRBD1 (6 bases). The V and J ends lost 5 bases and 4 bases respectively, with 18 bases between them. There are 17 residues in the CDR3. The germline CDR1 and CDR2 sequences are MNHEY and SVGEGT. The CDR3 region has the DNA TGTGCCAGCAGTCCACTCGGGACAAAGAGGGGGGCCAACGTCCTGACTTTC. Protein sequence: CASSPLGTKRGANVLTF.

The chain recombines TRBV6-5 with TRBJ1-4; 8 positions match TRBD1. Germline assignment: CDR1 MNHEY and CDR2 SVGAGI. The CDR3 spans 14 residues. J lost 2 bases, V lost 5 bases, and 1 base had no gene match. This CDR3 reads CASSRQGTNEKLFF. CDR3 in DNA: TGTGCCAGCAGTAGACAGGGGACTAATGAAAAACTGTTTTTT.

The CDR3 loop reads CASSSGNSYEQYF. The DNA of the CDR3 is TGTGCCAGCAGTTCAGGCAACTCCTACGAGCAGTACTTC. J is TRBJ2-7 and V is TRBV28; D unclear. V was clipped by 4 bases and J by 0 bases, with 7 bases between them. CDR1 MDHEN and CDR2 SYDVKM come from the germline V gene. The CDR3 runs to 13 residues.

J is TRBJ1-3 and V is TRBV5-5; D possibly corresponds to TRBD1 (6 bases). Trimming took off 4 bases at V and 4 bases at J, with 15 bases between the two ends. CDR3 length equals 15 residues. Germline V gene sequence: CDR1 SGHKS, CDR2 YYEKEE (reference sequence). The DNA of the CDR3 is TGTGCCAGCAGCATCTCAGGGGTGAGAGGAAACACCATATATTTT. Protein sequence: CASSISGVRGNTIYF.

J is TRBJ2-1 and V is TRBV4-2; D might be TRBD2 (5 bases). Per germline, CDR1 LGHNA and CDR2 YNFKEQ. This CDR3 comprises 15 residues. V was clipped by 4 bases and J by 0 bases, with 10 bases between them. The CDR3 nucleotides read TGTGCCAGCAGCCTGTCGACTAACTCCTACAATGAGCAGTTCTTC. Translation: CASSLSTNSYNEQFF.

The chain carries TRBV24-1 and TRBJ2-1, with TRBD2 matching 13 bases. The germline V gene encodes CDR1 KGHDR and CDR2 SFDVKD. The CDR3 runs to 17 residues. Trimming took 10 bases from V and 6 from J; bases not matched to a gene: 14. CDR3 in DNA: TGTGCCACGTCCGGGACTAGCGGGGCCGGTCCCATCAATGAGCAGTTCTTC. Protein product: CATSGTSGAGPINEQFF.

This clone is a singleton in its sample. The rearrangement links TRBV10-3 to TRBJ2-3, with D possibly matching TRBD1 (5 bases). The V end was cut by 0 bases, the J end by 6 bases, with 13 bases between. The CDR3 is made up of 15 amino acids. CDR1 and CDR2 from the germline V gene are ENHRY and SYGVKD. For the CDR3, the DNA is TGTGCCATCAGTGAGTCGACTCACGACAGTGATACGCAGTATTTT. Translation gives CAISESTHDSDTQYF.

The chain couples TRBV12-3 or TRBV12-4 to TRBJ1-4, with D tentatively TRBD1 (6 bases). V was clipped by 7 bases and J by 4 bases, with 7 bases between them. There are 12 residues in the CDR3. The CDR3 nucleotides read TGTGCCAGCAAGGACAGTAATGAAAAACTGTTTTTT. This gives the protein CASKDSNEKLFF.

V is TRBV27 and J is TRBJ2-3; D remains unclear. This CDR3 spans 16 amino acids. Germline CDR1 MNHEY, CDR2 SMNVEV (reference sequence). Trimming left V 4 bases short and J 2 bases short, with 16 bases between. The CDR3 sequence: CASSSRPIASTDTQYF. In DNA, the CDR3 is TGTGCCAGCAGTTCTCGACCTATAGCCTCCACAGATACGCAGTATTTT.

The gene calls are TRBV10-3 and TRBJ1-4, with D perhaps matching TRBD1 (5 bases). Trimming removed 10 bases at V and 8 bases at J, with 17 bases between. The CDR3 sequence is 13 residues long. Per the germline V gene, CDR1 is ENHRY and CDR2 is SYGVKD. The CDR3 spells CATGRETQEKLFF. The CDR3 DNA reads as TGTGCCACTGGCAGGGAAACGCAGGAAAAACTGTTTTTT.

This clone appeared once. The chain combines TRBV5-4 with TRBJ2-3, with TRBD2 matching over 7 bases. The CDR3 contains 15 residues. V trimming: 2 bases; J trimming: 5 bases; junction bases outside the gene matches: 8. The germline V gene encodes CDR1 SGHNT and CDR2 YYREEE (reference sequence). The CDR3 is CASSFKREVGDTQYF. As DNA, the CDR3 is TGTGCCAGCAGCTTTAAGCGGGAAGTTGGAGATACGCAGTATTTT.

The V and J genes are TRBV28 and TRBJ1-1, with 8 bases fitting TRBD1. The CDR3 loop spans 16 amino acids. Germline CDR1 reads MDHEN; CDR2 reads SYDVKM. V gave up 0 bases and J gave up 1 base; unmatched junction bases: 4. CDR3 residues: CASSLWGQATNTEAFF. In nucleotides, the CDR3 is TGTGCCAGCAGTTTATGGGGACAGGCGACGAACACTGAAGCTTTCTTT.

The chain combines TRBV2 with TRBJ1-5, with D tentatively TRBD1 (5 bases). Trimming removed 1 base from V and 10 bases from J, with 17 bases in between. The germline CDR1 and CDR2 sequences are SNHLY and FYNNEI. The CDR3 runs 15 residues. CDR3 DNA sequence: TGTGCCAGCAGTGAAGTCCTGGGGGGGGTTCGCCCCCAGCATTTT. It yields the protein CASSEVLGGVRPQHF.

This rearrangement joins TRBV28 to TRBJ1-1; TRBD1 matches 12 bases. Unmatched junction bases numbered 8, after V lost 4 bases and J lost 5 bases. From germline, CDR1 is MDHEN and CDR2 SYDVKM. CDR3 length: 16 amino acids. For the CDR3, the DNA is TGTGCCAGCAGTTCCCCCGGGACAGGGGGCTGGACTGAAGCTTTCTTT. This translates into CASSSPGTGGWTEAFF.